This is a list of T cell receptor beta chains from one sample in a study of shared T cell receptors in the human thymus. Sequencing was performed with immunoSEQ multiplex PCR; in TCRdb, only in-frame clones are kept and a portion is missing. The data hold over 65,000 clones, with more than 90% observed a single time. Material: thymocytes. All receptors come from a human donor. Both conserved end residues are trimmed from each CDR3. Fields, in order: V gene, clone size, CDR3 protein. Some rows have no size entry. The others give once, few or many, or a class for an expanded clone.

TRBV7-9 - ASSLPSPGAGANVLT
TRBV28 - ASSWGTADSTDTQY
TRBV5-1 few ASSLGGQGGSSPLH
TRBV11-2 once ASSLIRGNEQF
TRBV28 - ASSPSSYEQY
TRBV13 - ASSLETDYEQY
TRBV9 - ASPSETQY
TRBV4-3 - ASSQDKAGGPKTQY
TRBV28 - ASSFNFPSAGLGSYYGYT
TRBV5-1 - ASSLGSGDYSNQPQH
TRBV25-1 - ASSELGTAYEQY
TRBV5-1 once ASSFSPDGNYGYT
TRBV5-6 - ASSFLDRGHRDSPLH
TRBV6-5 - ASSPGTGSNTEAF
TRBV7-9 - ASSWLGQKFNYGYT
TRBV11-2 - ASSNRGKSYEQY
TRBV5-1 - ASSLSPGQGREKLF
TRBV4-1 - ASSQDRAGPNSNYGYT
TRBV18 - ASSPSESPTEAF
TRBV20-1 once SASDNTEAF
TRBV10-3 - AISAVRQGAGSNQPQH
TRBV4-3 - ASSPRGPRDNQPQH